Sequencing of this TCR beta chain was carried out in a study of T cell responses to AZD1222 COVID-19 vaccine. Trimming removed 5 bases at V and 2 bases at J, with 18 bases between. The CDR3 is made up of 16 amino acids. Germline CDR1 SEHNR, CDR2 FQNEAQ (reference sequence). A remark on this clone: Antigen specificity is unknown.

Second-dose groups at about 4 or about 12 weeks were pooled. Sequencing used immunoSEQ multiplex PCR; TCRdb keeps in-frame clones, though not all of them. Among about 140,000 clones listed, 80% to 95% were seen once. Findings and limits, study-wide: The donor group comprised mostly white British people and more females; the analysis possibly underestimated clonal diversity.

The chain uses TRBV7-9 and TRBJ1-2; weak D call: TRBD1 (6 bases). The sequence was obtained from an adult who received the AZD1222 COVID-19 vaccine. The starting material was peripheral blood, obtained 28 days after the second AZD1222 dose. The CDR3 protein is CASSQSQGSSNYGYTF. The CDR3 DNA sequence: TGTGCCAGCAGCCAATCTCAGGGGAGCTCAAACTATGGCTACACCTTC.